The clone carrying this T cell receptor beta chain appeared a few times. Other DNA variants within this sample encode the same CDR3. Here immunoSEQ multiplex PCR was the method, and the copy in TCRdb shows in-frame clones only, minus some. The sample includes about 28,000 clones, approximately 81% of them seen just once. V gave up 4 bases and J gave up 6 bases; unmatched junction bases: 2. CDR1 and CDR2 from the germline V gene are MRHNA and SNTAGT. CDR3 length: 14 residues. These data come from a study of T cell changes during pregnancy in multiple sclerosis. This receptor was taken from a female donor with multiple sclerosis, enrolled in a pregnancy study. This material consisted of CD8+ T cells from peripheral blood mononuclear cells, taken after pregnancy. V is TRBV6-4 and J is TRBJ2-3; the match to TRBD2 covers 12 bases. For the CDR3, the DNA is TGTGCCAGCAGTGCTAGCGGGGGGGCGGATACGCAGTATTTT. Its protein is CASSASGGADTQYF.